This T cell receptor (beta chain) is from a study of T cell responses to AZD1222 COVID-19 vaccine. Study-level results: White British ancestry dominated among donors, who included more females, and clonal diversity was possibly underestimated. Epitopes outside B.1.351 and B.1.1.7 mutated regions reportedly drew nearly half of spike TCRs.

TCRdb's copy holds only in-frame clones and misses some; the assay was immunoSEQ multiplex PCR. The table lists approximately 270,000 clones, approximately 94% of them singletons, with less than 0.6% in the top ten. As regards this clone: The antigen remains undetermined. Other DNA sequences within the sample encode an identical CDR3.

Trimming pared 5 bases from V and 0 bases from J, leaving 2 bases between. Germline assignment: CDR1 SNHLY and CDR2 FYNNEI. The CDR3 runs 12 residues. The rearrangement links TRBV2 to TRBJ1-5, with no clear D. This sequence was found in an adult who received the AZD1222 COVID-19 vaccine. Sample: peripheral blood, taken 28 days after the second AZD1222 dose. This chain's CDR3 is CASSPSNQPQHF. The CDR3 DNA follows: TGTGCCAGCAGTCCTAGCAATCAGCCCCAGCATTTT.